What follows describes a single TCR beta chain. Its antigen remains unknown. This entry is derived from a study of blood T cells in healthy people across ages. As for the study in general: Template switching picked up about one barcoded beta molecule for each two T cells.

Findings and caveats of the study: Per million T cells, TCR beta diversity dropped roughly linearly as age increased.

CDR1 and CDR2 (germline): SGHRS, YFSETQ. The V gene end was trimmed by 3 bases and the J gene end by 2 bases; junction bases not matched to a gene: 6. The CDR3 sequence is 16 residues long. Primed by a sample-barcoded 5' primer and a J-beta primer mix, a second PCR proceeded for 7 to 11 cycles. TCRdb ran MiXCR on the 5' RACE reads and lists one entry per CDR3 protein. The repertoire consists of about 1.1 million distinct CDR3 sequences, with roughly two fifths occurring once and the leading ten covering around 12%. The sample was blood. This TCR derives from a young man in good health. The J gene is TRBJ2-5, the V gene TRBV5-1; TRBD2 aligns across 11 bases. The CDR3 DNA sequence: TGCGCCAGCAGCTCCCCGACTAGCGGGGTTCAAGAGACCCAGTACTTC. This sequence encodes CASSSPTSGVQETQYF.